This record covers a single T cell receptor (beta chain). Its target antigen remains unknown. Base qualities are not at hand, and no much larger clone is one base apart. The entire amount of isolated RNA was reverse transcribed using the High Capacity cDNA Reverse Transcription Kit, so the sequenced TCRB transcripts were expressed ones. Deep immunoSEQ sequencing was applied to naive, central memory and regulatory T cell samples, giving an average of about 3.6 million total reads per sample. After sorted cells were lysed in RLT buffer, RNA was extracted with DNase-treated RNeasy Micro or Mini kits, with the choice depending on cell number. To prevent cross-contamination, every cell subset was processed on its own, while patient and healthy donor samples were processed together. Using the immunoSEQ multiplex PCR, TCRB sequences were amplified from cDNA into 87-bp fragments spanning the CDR3 region. Amplicons were sequenced on the Illumina HiSeq platform. In the authors' own workflow: PCR bias was computationally corrected using synthetic template baselines, reads within Hamming distance 2 were collapsed, and singletons that could not be merged were discarded. Reads were aligned against IMGT so that V, D and J genes, CDR3 length and insertions or deletions at six rearrangement sites could be assigned. Within each subset, clonotype counts were normalized to sorted cell number, and only after that were true diversity and Gini coefficients computed with the tcR R package. The overlap coefficient, calculated on TCRB nucleotide sequences, was used to quantify repertoire sharing. Out-of-frame TCRB sequences from naive cells were analyzed as a proxy for the pre-selection repertoire. The table was pulled from immuneACCESS by TCRdb, which kept in-frame rearrangements only. Such tables lose some clones; where checked, under half of the loss comes from unresolved V genes, and the rest has no known cause. V and J calls and clone size follow that table, whereas D and trimming were derived from the DNA. A total of 550,000 to 850,000 clones appear in this sample, around 15% of them only once. Roughly 0.022% of the sample comes from the top ten.

A single peripheral blood draw of around 100 mL on average was collected from each donor into heparinised tubes. Naive, central memory, regulatory and stem cell-like memory CD4+ T cells were sorted on a BD FACSAria II using a panel including CD45RO, CCR7, CD25, CD127, CD95 and CD27. Every sorted population had a purity above 95%. PBMCs were isolated immediately by Lymphoprep density gradient centrifugation and stained directly without culture. So that batch effects would be minimized, each experiment stained and sorted samples in pairs, pairing one healthy donor with one patient. This sample stems from a study of beta chain features in type 1 diabetes (dated by TCRdb to between 2017 and 2018). With respect to the entire study: Mean age, gender distribution, total cell number and subset yield were not different between patients and healthy donors. The study compared the TCRB repertoires of sorted circulating CD4+ T cell subsets in recently diagnosed type 1 diabetes patients with those in matched healthy donors. Regulatory and stem cell-like memory subsets were obtained from only 8 patients and roughly eight healthy donors, while naive and central memory subsets were obtained from all 30 or so donors. Across all samples, 90 million to 130 million sorted cells were examined, and cell number per subset correlated strongly with RNA yield.

The CDR3 covers 14 residues, taking in both the cysteine and the phenylalanine. The only DNA kept is the CDR3, 42 bases in frame from the first base. Taken from the germline V gene (reference sequence), the CDR1 and CDR2 loops are LNHDA and SQIVND. V is cut back by 6 bases and J by 4 bases, with 8 bases in the junction unmatched. Here is what the overall study found, with its caveats: The naive, central memory and regulatory TCRB repertoires appeared to resemble one another more closely among patients than among healthy donors. Patients with type 1 diabetes made fewer insertions and deleted more nucleotides at VDJ recombination sites, implying thymic rearrangement abnormalities. HLA sub-analyses involved small numbers of individuals, so any influence of HLA type on TCRB rearrangement remained unresolved. PCR might favor shorter templates, but patient and control samples were amplified and corrected together, so any skew would affect both groups equally. Because cDNA was sequenced instead of genomic DNA, highly expressing activated cells could be over-represented, though the groups showed no difference in activation or CD3 levels. A moderate but significant shortening of TCRB CDR3 length was observed in type 1 diabetes patients in all four CD4+ subsets.

The sequence derives from a man between 18 and 29 years old with type 1 diabetes. This chain is built from TRBV19 and TRBJ1-2, with 7 junctional bases fitting TRBD1. Sequences were obtained from naive CD4+ T cells from blood. The cell subset or site tag for this specimen amounts to: true naive CD4+ T cells. This receptor has the CDR3 CASRSDRVPYGYTF. DNA sequence: TGTGCCAGTAGGAGTGACAGGGTCCCCTATGGCTACACCTTC. Extended through the reference TRBV19 and TRBJ1-2 proteins, this CDR3 yields the full variable domain: DGGITQSPKYLFRKEGQNVTLSCEQNLNHDAMYWYRQDPGQGLRLIYYSQIVNDFQKGDIAEGYSVSREKKESFPLTVTSAQKNPTAFYLCASRSDRVPYGYTFGSGTRLTVV.